A single TCR beta chain is shown here with its context. This CDR3 region has 13 residues. From germline, CDR1 is SNHLY and CDR2 FYNNEI. V lost 5 bases and J 2 bases, leaving 8 bases between the germline ends. These data are taken from a study of shared clonotypes between healthy human individuals. Deep level was the assay's run setting. Sequencing used immunoSEQ multiplex PCR; TCRdb keeps in-frame clones, though not all of them. The sample carries approximately 470,000 clones, around 80% recorded once. This clonotype was obtained from a woman in her thirties or forties in good health. Some clones in this sample may be carry-over from other donors' samples. The source material was PBMCs. The gene calls are TRBV2 and TRBJ2-3, with no clear D. The DNA of the CDR3 is TGTGCCAGCAGTCGTCTCCTCACAGATACGCAGTATTTT. Its protein is CASSRLLTDTQYF. The full variable domain, completed using reference TRBV2 and TRBJ2-3, is EPEVTQTPSHQVTQMGQEVILRCVPISNHLYFYWYRQILGQKVEFLVSFYNNEISEKSEIFDDQFSVERPDGSNFTLKIRSTKLEDSAMYFCASSRLLTDTQYFGPGTRLTVL.